These 32 T cell receptor beta chains share one sample of origin, sequenced in a study of blood T cell repertoires in COVID-19. This table comes from immunoSEQ multiplex PCR, and its TCRdb copy is limited to in-frame clones, with some not included. The sample holds about 270,000 clones; around 82% are singletons and the top ten take roughly 5%. Sequencing was done on a sample of peripheral blood. The origin of the receptors is an elderly man with acute or convalescent COVID-19.

This sequence joins TRBV28 and TRBJ1-5; 9 nucleotides align to TRBD1. Trimming took 2 bases from V and 7 from J; bases not matched to a gene: 6. CDR3 length equals 15 residues. The germline V gene has CDR1 MDHEN and CDR2 SYDVKM. The CDR3 region has the DNA TGTGCCAGCAGTTTAGGGGGACAGGGTTGGCAGCCCCAGCATTTT. Its protein product is CASSLGGQGWQPQHF.

J is TRBJ1-4 and V is TRBV3-1 (or the pseudogene TRBV3-2), with 7 bases aligning to TRBD1. CDR1 LGHDT and CDR2 YNNKEL come from the germline V gene (reference sequence). V shed 4 bases, J shed 0 bases, and the junction held 8 bases outside the gene matches. This CDR3 contains 17 residues. This chain's CDR3 is CASSPQTGRTTNEKLFF. The CDR3, as DNA: TGTGCCAGCAGCCCCCAGACAGGGAGAACAACTAATGAAAAACTGTTTTTT.

The V call is TRBV3-1 (or the pseudogene TRBV3-2), the J call TRBJ1-5; D remains ambiguous. The CDR3 has 15 residues. V lost 0 bases to trimming and J lost 4 bases, with 10 bases between them. CDR1 LGHDT and CDR2 YNNKEL come from the germline V gene (reference sequence). CDR3 loop: CASSQDRERNQPQHF. In nucleotides, the CDR3 is TGTGCCAGCAGCCAAGACCGGGAGAGAAATCAGCCCCAGCATTTT.

The chain combines TRBV28 with TRBJ2-6; tentative D call: TRBD1 (6 bases). The CDR3 has 15 residues. Trimming stripped 5 bases from V and 2 bases from J, with 10 bases between. The V gene's germline CDR1 is MDHEN and CDR2 SYDVKM. CDR3: CASSLTGAGANVLTF. The CDR3 coding sequence is TGTGCCAGCAGTCTGACAGGCGCTGGGGCCAACGTCCTGACTTTC.

The genes are TRBV28 and TRBJ1-4; 7 bases line up with TRBD1. CDR1 and CDR2 from the germline V gene are MDHEN and SYDVKM. V trimming: 4 bases; J trimming: 1 base; junction bases outside the gene matches: 3. The length of the CDR3 is 15 residues. This chain's CDR3 is CASSWDSKTNEKLFF. As DNA, the CDR3 is TGTGCCAGCAGTTGGGACAGTAAAACTAATGAAAAACTGTTTTTT.

The chain employs TRBV9 and TRBJ1-2, with TRBD1 matching over 8 bases. V lost 8 bases and J lost 10; bases outside the gene matches: 13. Per the germline V gene, CDR1 is SGDLS and CDR2 is YYNGEE. This CDR3 region has 13 residues. The CDR3 DNA reads TGTGCCAGTCACGGACAGGGATCTGCTGACTACACCTTC. Protein: CASHGQGSADYTF.

This sequence joins TRBV5-1 and TRBJ2-7; TRBD1 might be the D (5 bases). Germline V gives CDR1 SGHRS, CDR2 YFSETQ. CDR3 length equals 13 residues. The V end lost 0 bases, the J end lost 3 bases, and 7 bases lay between the germline ends. CDR3 residues: CASSLGTNYEQYF. In DNA, the CDR3 is TGCGCCAGCAGCTTGGGGACAAACTACGAGCAGTACTTC. The full variable domain, with the rest looked up from reference TRBV5-1 and TRBJ2-7, is KAGVTQTPRYLIKTRGQQVTLSCSPISGHRSVSWYQQTPGQGLQFLFEYFSETQRNKGNFPGRFSGRQFSNSRSEMNVSTLELGDSALYLCASSLGTNYEQYFGPGTRLTVT.

This clone was picked up a small number of times. The limits of the CDR3 on the DNA are not certain, so only TCRdb's listed CDR3 is given. The chain combines TRBV21-1 with TRBJ1-3; the D call TRBD1 from the table was never checked on the DNA. TRBV21-1 is labeled a pseudogene. The CDR3 is 16 amino acids long, termini counted. CDR3 sequence reads: CASSKWARGTGNTIYF.

The chain recombines TRBV27 with TRBJ2-3; weak D call: TRBD1 (6 bases). Trimming took 0 bases from V and 8 from J, leaving 9 bases between them. CDR3 length equals 13 residues. CDR1 is MNHEY, CDR2 SMNVEV, per germline (reference sequence). The CDR3 is CASSLSRGTTQYF. The CDR3 DNA reads as TGTGCCAGCAGTTTATCCAGGGGTACTACGCAGTATTTT.

This chain uses TRBV3-1 (or the pseudogene TRBV3-2) with TRBJ1-2, with a tentative D call TRBD1 (5 bases). CDR1 LGHDT and CDR2 YNNKEL come from the germline V gene (reference sequence). V was cut by 4 bases and J by 0 bases, with 15 bases left in between. The CDR3 has 16 residues. The CDR3 region is CASSLGGARSNYGYTF. The CDR3 coding sequence is TGTGCCAGCAGCCTGGGTGGGGCAAGATCTAACTATGGCTACACCTTC.

The chain employs TRBV3-1 (or the pseudogene TRBV3-2) and TRBJ2-5; perhaps TRBD2 as D (6 bases). CDR3 length equals 13 residues. The V gene's germline CDR1 is LGHDT and CDR2 YNNKEL (reference sequence). The CDR3 DNA reads as TGTGCTGCCGGGACTGGGGTTAAAGAGACCCAGTACTTC. Translation: CAAGTGVKETQYF.

This chain's CDR3 is CASSQDGGPEGYTF. The CDR3 region has the DNA TGTGCCAGCAGCCAAGATGGAGGGCCGGAGGGCTACACCTTC. The chain combines TRBV4-2 with TRBJ1-2; D is undetermined. The V end lost 0 bases, the J end lost 8 bases, and 13 bases lay between the germline ends. The CDR3 is 14 residues long. Germline V gene lookup returns CDR1 LGHNA and CDR2 YNFKEQ.

The chain employs TRBV7-2 and TRBJ1-1; D is undetermined. Germline V gene data show CDR1 as SGHTA and CDR2 as FQGNSA. The CDR3 is 14 amino acids. V was cut by 7 bases and J by 0 bases, with 12 bases left in between. The CDR3 loop reads CASTPEGVNTEAFF. In DNA form, the CDR3 reads TGTGCCAGCACCCCCGAGGGTGTGAACACTGAAGCTTTCTTT.

The V call is TRBV18, the J call TRBJ2-1; 9 positions match TRBD1. J gave up 7 bases and V 3 bases, and 4 bases lay outside the gene matches. The germline CDR1 and CDR2 sequences are KGHSH and LQKENI. This CDR3 has 14 amino acids. CDR3 sequence: CASSPGQGNNEQFF. CDR3 nucleotide sequence: TGTGCCAGCTCACCGGGACAGGGTAATAATGAGCAGTTCTTC.

The chain combines TRBV6-6 with TRBJ1-5; D is undetermined. The CDR3 covers 12 residues. Trimming removed 6 bases at V and 5 bases at J, with 8 bases between. CDR1 is MNHNY, CDR2 SVGAGI, per germline (reference sequence). The CDR3 protein is CASRRADQPQHF. For the CDR3, the DNA is TGTGCCAGCAGGAGGGCGGATCAGCCCCAGCATTTT.

The chain employs TRBV6-5 and TRBJ1-6; possible D gene TRBD1, 5 bases. The CDR3 runs 14 residues. V was clipped by 3 bases and J by 7 bases, with 10 bases between them. Per the germline V gene, CDR1 is MNHEY and CDR2 is SVGAGI. The DNA for the CDR3 is TGTGCCAGCAGTTATCGTGGGGGGAATTCACCCCTCCACTTT. It codes for CASSYRGGNSPLHF.

This clone was observed once. The rearrangement joins TRBV2 to TRBJ1-1, with 7 bases aligning to TRBD1. Germline V gene lookup returns CDR1 SNHLY and CDR2 FYNNEI. The CDR3 totals 13 residues. Trimming took 8 bases from V and 0 from J; bases not matched to a gene: 3. The DNA of the CDR3 is TGTGCCAGCCGAGGGACAGTGAACACTGAAGCTTTCTTT. It translates to CASRGTVNTEAFF. Full variable domain (remainder filled in from reference TRBV2 and TRBJ1-1): EPEVTQTPSHQVTQMGQEVILRCVPISNHLYFYWYRQILGQKVEFLVSFYNNEISEKSEIFDDQFSVERPDGSNFTLKIRSTKLEDSAMYFCASRGTVNTEAFFGQGTRLTVV.

This sequence joins TRBV7-2 and TRBJ1-1, with 9 bases identical to TRBD1. The V gene's germline CDR1 is SGHTA and CDR2 FQGNSA. After removal of 5 bases from V and 5 bases from J, the junction contained 9 bases not matched to a gene. The CDR3 is made up of 15 amino acids. Written as DNA, the CDR3 is TGTGCCAGCAGCGTACCGGGACAGGGTGAAACTGAAGCTTTCTTT. Protein sequence: CASSVPGQGETEAFF.

The chain combines TRBV10-3 with TRBJ2-2; D is ambiguous. V was clipped by 0 bases and J by 1 base, with 15 bases between them. Germline loops: CDR1 ENHRY, CDR2 SYGVKD. The CDR3 loop spans 18 amino acids. In DNA form, the CDR3 reads TGTGCCATCAGTGAGTCGATTCAGGCGCAACTGAACACCGGGGAGCTGTTTTTT. Its protein product is CAISESIQAQLNTGELFF.

The J gene is TRBJ2-7, the V gene TRBV20-1, with TRBD2 identical over 10 bases. V trimming: 3 bases; J trimming: 6 bases; junction bases outside the gene matches: 5. The CDR3 runs to 13 residues. From germline, CDR1 is DFQATT and CDR2 SNEGSKA (reference sequence). CDR3 sequence: CSASYLAGVEQYF. For the CDR3, the DNA is TGCAGTGCTAGTTACCTAGCGGGAGTCGAGCAGTACTTC.

The chain is built from TRBV28 and TRBJ2-1; 10 positions agree with TRBD2. With 8 bases clipped from V and 9 bases from J, the junction kept 7 bases outside the gene matches. Germline V lookup: CDR1 MDHEN, CDR2 SYDVKM. CDR3 length: 13 residues. CDR3 in amino acids: CASWIAGGSEQFF. The CDR3 DNA sequence: TGTGCCAGCTGGATAGCGGGGGGCAGTGAGCAGTTCTTC.

The chain links TRBV5-1 to TRBJ1-3; no reliable D call. Germline V gene data show CDR1 as SGHRS and CDR2 as YFSETQ. The CDR3 has 14 amino acids. Between the trimmed V and J ends, which lost 1 base and 0 bases, there was a span of 5 bases. The CDR3 spells CASSLSSSGNTIYF. The CDR3 coding sequence is TGCGCCAGCAGCTTGTCGAGCTCTGGAAACACCATATATTTT.

The rearrangement links TRBV4-1 to TRBJ2-6, with 7 bases identical to TRBD1. Trimming cost V 4 bases and J 13 bases; bases outside gene matches: 31. The germline CDR1 and CDR2 sequences are MGHRA and YSYEKL. CDR3 length equals 21 residues. The CDR3 region has the DNA TGCGCCAGCAGCCCAAATGGGGGAACCCGCCAAACAGGGGCCTCGGTCGCGGTCCTGACTTTC. Its translation: CASSPNGGTRQTGASVAVLTF.

V usage is TRBV6-5 and J usage is TRBJ2-1; 9 bases map to TRBD1. Looked up from germline, CDR1 is MNHEY and CDR2 is SVGAGI. With 6 bases clipped from V and 8 bases from J, the junction kept 11 bases outside the gene matches. CDR3 length: 15 amino acids. CDR3 loop: CASSPGQGRVDEQFF. As DNA, the CDR3 is TGTGCCAGCAGCCCCGGACAGGGGCGTGTGGATGAGCAGTTCTTC.

The chain carries TRBV6-2 or TRBV6-3 and TRBJ1-1; 7 bases are a match to TRBD1. The V gene end was trimmed by 5 bases and the J gene end by 5 bases; junction bases not matched to a gene: 8. The CDR3 sequence is 14 residues long. Germline assignment: CDR1 MNHEY and CDR2 SVGEGT. The CDR3: CASSRGGGKTEAFF. The CDR3 bases are TGTGCCAGCAGTAGAGGAGGGGGCAAGACTGAAGCTTTCTTT.

The chain links TRBV9 to TRBJ1-5; D perhaps matches TRBD1 (5 bases). Trimming pared 0 bases from V and 1 base from J, leaving 11 bases between. The CDR3 totals 16 residues. The germline V gene encodes CDR1 SGDLS and CDR2 YYNGEE. In DNA form, the CDR3 reads TGTGCCAGCAGCGTAGGATGGGAGGGGAGCAATCAGCCCCAGCATTTT. It is translated as CASSVGWEGSNQPQHF.

The V call is TRBV6-6, the J call TRBJ2-2; 8 nucleotides match TRBD2. The CDR3 is 17 residues long. Germline CDR1 and CDR2: MNHNY and SVGAGI (reference sequence). Germline trimming cut 6 bases from V and 7 bases from J; bases unmatched to any gene: 16. The CDR3 bases are TGTGCCAGCAGCCGAACCCCGGGACTAGGGGTGGACGGGGAGCTGTTTTTT. Translated: CASSRTPGLGVDGELFF.

The CDR3 is CASRGAYGYTF. CDR3 coding DNA: TGTGCCAGCAGGGGGGCGTATGGCTACACCTTC. This chain joins TRBV2 and TRBJ1-2; tentatively, D is TRBD1 (6 bases). The CDR3 runs 11 residues. Germline-derived CDR1 and CDR2 are SNHLY and FYNNEI. Between the trimmed V and J ends, which lost 6 bases and 5 bases, there was a span of 7 bases.

V gene TRBV5-1 combines with J gene TRBJ2-5; D not certain. V dropped 0 bases and J dropped 4 bases, with 4 bases sitting between them. CDR3 length: 12 residues. Germline CDR1 is SGHRS and CDR2 is YFSETQ. This CDR3 reads CASSLELETQYF. The CDR3 DNA reads as TGCGCCAGCAGCTTGGAGCTAGAGACCCAGTACTTC.

The chain is built from TRBV2 and TRBJ2-5; 9 nucleotides agree with TRBD2. The length of the CDR3 is 13 residues. The trim removed 5 bases at V and 6 bases at J, leaving 4 bases unmatched. Germline assignment: CDR1 SNHLY and CDR2 FYNNEI. CDR3 protein: CASSTSGRQTQYF. CDR3 nucleotide sequence: TGTGCCAGCAGTACAAGCGGGAGGCAGACCCAGTACTTC.

The chain is built from TRBV6-5 and TRBJ1-6; tentatively, D is TRBD1 (6 bases). The V end lost 6 bases, the J end lost 6 bases, and 12 bases lay between the germline ends. The CDR3 spans 14 residues. Looked up from germline, CDR1 is MNHEY and CDR2 is SVGAGI. DNA for the CDR3: TGTGCCAGCAGAGCGGGGGGCGGTAATTCACCCCTCCACTTT. This gives the protein CASRAGGGNSPLHF.

This clone was observed a single time. The chain carries TRBV7-8 and TRBJ2-1, with D tentatively TRBD1 (6 bases). Germline CDR1 reads SGHVS; CDR2 reads FQNEAQ. This CDR3 is built from 16 residues. Deletions cut 5 bases from V and 3 bases from J, with 17 bases between. The CDR3 region is CASSPLDSYYYNEQFF. The DNA for the CDR3 is TGTGCCAGCAGCCCTTTGGACAGTTACTACTACAATGAGCAGTTCTTC.